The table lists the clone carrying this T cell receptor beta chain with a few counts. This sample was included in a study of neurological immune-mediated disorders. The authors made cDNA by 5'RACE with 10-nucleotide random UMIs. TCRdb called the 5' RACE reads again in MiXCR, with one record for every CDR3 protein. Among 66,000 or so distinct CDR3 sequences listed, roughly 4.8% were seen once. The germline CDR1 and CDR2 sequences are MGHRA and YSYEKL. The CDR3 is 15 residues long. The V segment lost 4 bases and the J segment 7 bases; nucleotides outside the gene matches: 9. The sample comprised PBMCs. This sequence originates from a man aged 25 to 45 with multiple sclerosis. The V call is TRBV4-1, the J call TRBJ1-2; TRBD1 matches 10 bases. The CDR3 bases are TGCGCCAGCAGCCTAGGGACAGGGGTGCATAGTGGCTACACCTTC. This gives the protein CASSLGTGVHSGYTF.